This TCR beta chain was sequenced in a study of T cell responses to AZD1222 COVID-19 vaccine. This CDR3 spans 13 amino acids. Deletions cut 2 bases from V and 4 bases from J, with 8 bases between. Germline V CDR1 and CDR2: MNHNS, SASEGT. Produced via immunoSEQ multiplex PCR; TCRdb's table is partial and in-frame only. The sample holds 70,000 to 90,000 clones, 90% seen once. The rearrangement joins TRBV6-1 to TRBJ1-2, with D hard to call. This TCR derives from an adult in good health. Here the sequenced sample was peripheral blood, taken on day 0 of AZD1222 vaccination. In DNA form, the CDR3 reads TGTGCCAGCAGTGAATTGGCAGTCTATGGCTACACCTTC. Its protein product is CASSELAVYGYTF.